Following are 21 T cell receptor beta chains from one sample sequenced in a study of blood T cell repertoires in COVID-19. Sequenced by immunoSEQ multiplex PCR; TCRdb stores in-frame clones only, minus some. The table shows about 59,000 clones, with roughly four fifths occurring only once. The specimen was peripheral blood. The receptors derive from a woman aged 80 or older with acute or convalescent COVID-19.

This chain links TRBV4-3 with TRBJ1-5; no clear D. Deletions cut 0 bases from V and 9 bases from J, with 12 bases between. The CDR3 is 14 amino acids. Germline loops: CDR1 LGHNA, CDR2 YSLEER. The CDR3 DNA follows: TGCGCCAGCAGCCAAGAAGCCTGGGGAGGGCCCCAGCATTTT. Its protein is CASSQEAWGGPQHF.

This chain joins TRBV3-1 (or the pseudogene TRBV3-2) and TRBJ2-6, with D unclear. CDR3 length: 15 residues. Germline CDR1 and CDR2: LGHDT and YNNKEL (reference sequence). The ends were cut back, 3 bases at V and 0 bases at J, with 6 bases in the middle. CDR3 in amino acids: CASSQRASGANVLTF. Written as DNA, the CDR3 is TGTGCCAGCAGCCAGCGAGCCTCTGGGGCCAACGTCCTGACTTTC.

The rearrangement joins TRBV29-1 to TRBJ2-7, with D maybe TRBD1 (6 bases). The V gene's germline CDR1 is SQVTM and CDR2 ANQGSEA. This CDR3 spans 12 amino acids. The ends were cut back, 6 bases at V and 1 base at J, with 10 bases in the middle. CDR3 in DNA: TGCAGCGTCGAGGACAGTTCCTACGAGCAGTACTTC. It specifies CSVEDSSYEQYF.

The rearrangement links TRBV15 to TRBJ1-1; 7 nucleotides align to TRBD1. The germline gives CDR1 LNHNV, CDR2 YYDKDF (reference sequence). This CDR3 has 13 amino acids. J lost 11 bases, V lost 2 bases, and 8 bases had no gene match. CDR3 protein: CATSRTRGRQAFF. In nucleotides, the CDR3 is TGTGCCACCAGCAGAACGAGGGGGCGGCAGGCTTTCTTT.

This clone was seen a single time. CDR3 sequence: CASRSTGLSGNTIYF. Written as DNA, the CDR3 is TGTGCCAGCAGGAGTACAGGGCTCTCTGGAAACACCATATATTTT. The V gene is TRBV2, the J gene TRBJ1-3; tentatively, D is TRBD1 (6 bases). CDR1 and CDR2 from the germline V gene are SNHLY and FYNNEI. V lost 6 bases, J lost 0 bases, and 12 bases lay in between. CDR3 size: 15 residues.

J is TRBJ1-5 and V is TRBV19, with a weak D call TRBD1 (6 bases). V lost 9 bases, J lost 6 bases, and 18 bases lay in between. CDR1 is LNHDA and CDR2 is SQIVND in the germline V gene (reference sequence). This CDR3 is built from 14 residues. CDR3 coding DNA: TGTGCCAGCCAATTTGGGGGCAGGGGTCAGCCCCAGCATTTT. Protein: CASQFGGRGQPQHF.

This clone came up once. The gene calls are TRBV6-6 and TRBJ1-5; 7 bases agree with TRBD1. Germline assignment: CDR1 MNHNY and CDR2 SVGAGI (reference sequence). V shed 4 bases, J shed 3 bases, and the junction held 6 bases outside the gene matches. This CDR3 is built from 15 residues. CDR3 sequence reads: CASSFSGQSNQPQHF. Here the CDR3 DNA reads TGTGCCAGCAGTTTCTCGGGACAGTCCAATCAGCCCCAGCATTTT.

The rearrangement joins TRBV10-3 to TRBJ2-3; 7 bases align to TRBD1. Germline CDR1 reads ENHRY; CDR2 reads SYGVKD. The CDR3 has 14 residues. V lost 5 bases, J lost 4 bases, and 6 bases stayed unmatched. CDR3 bases: TGTGCCATCAGTATACTTACAGGGGCAGATACGCAGTATTTT. Its translation: CAISILTGADTQYF.

This clone was picked up one time. V gene TRBV7-9 combines with J gene TRBJ2-3, with TRBD2 as a possible D gene (6 bases). V was shortened by 5 bases and J by 0 bases, with 12 bases between the two germline ends. The CDR3 contains 15 residues. Germline-derived CDR1 and CDR2 are SEHNR and FQNEAQ (reference sequence). For the CDR3, the DNA is TGTGCCAGCAGCCGGCGGGGCGGAAGCACAGATACGCAGTATTTT. The encoded protein is CASSRRGGSTDTQYF. Looking up the rest from reference TRBV7-9 and TRBJ2-3 gives the full variable domain: DTGVSQNPRHKITKRGQNVTFRCDPISEHNRLYWYRQTLGQGPEFLTYFQNEAQLEKSRLLSDRFSAERPKGSFSTLEIQRTEQGDSAMYLCASSRRGGSTDTQYFGPGTRLTVL.

This clone was detected a few times. V usage is TRBV15 and J usage is TRBJ2-5; 12 nucleotides agree with TRBD2. This CDR3 spans 16 amino acids. Germline loops: CDR1 LNHNV, CDR2 YYDKDF (reference sequence). V was clipped by 0 bases and J by 5 bases; unmatched bases: 4. The DNA for the CDR3 is TGTGCCACCAGCAGAGATAGGGGACTAGCGGGCGAGACCCAGTACTTC. Encoded protein: CATSRDRGLAGETQYF.

The chain combines TRBV5-4 with TRBJ2-1, with TRBD2 matching over 7 bases. The germline V gene has CDR1 SGHNT and CDR2 YYREEE (reference sequence). The CDR3 has 15 residues. V lost 3 bases and J lost 1; bases outside the gene matches: 4. The CDR3 reads CASSWPGGSYNEQFF. CDR3 nucleotides: TGTGCCAGCAGCTGGCCGGGGGGATCCTACAATGAGCAGTTCTTC. The full variable domain, its missing parts supplied by reference TRBV5-4 and TRBJ2-1, is ETGVTQSPTHLIKTRGQQVTLRCSSQSGHNTVSWYQQALGQGPQFIFQYYREEENGRGNFPPRFSGLQFPNYSSELNVNALELDDSALYLCASSWPGGSYNEQFFGPGTRLTVL.

A note on this clone: At one boundary the junction diverges from the germline segment, which might be a read error. Other DNA sequences from this sample encode an identical CDR3 as well. This chain links TRBV30 with TRBJ1-5; the D gene is possibly TRBD1 (5 bases). Looked up from germline, CDR1 is GTSNPN and CDR2 is SVGIG (reference sequence). The CDR3 has 13 residues. In DNA form, the CDR3 reads TGTGCCTGGGGCGACAGACCAAACCAGCCCCAGCACTTT. Protein sequence: CAWGDRPNQPQHF.

The chain joins TRBV7-2 to TRBJ2-3; no reliable D call. The germline V and J ends were trimmed by 5 bases and 3 bases, with 12 bases remaining between them. The CDR3 is made up of 14 amino acids. Germline CDR1 is SGHTA and CDR2 is FQGNSA. The CDR3 sequence is CASSRPARTDTQYF. The CDR3 coding sequence is TGTGCCAGCAGCAGACCAGCCAGGACAGATACGCAGTATTTT.

Only one count was recorded for this clone. The V and J genes are TRBV9 and TRBJ2-7; the match to TRBD2 covers 7 bases. CDR3 length: 16 residues. The junction had 15 bases not matched to a gene; V was cut back by 3 bases and J by 6 bases. Germline-derived CDR1 and CDR2 are SGDLS and YYNGEE. CDR3 sequence (DNA): TGTGCCAGCAGCGCCAGCGGGACGGCGGGAACGGGCGAGCAGTACTTC. Encoded protein: CASSASGTAGTGEQYF.

This clone was seen only once. The rearrangement links TRBV10-1 to TRBJ1-4; 9 bases fit TRBD1. Per germline, CDR1 WNHNN and CDR2 SYGVQD (reference sequence). V trimming: 0 bases; J trimming: 7 bases; junction bases outside the gene matches: 3. The CDR3 has 15 amino acids. The DNA for the CDR3 is TGCGCCAGCAGTGAGTCACAGGGGGCGGGTGAAAAACTGTTTTTT. It is translated as CASSESQGAGEKLFF.

This clone was detected a few times. V is TRBV19 and J is TRBJ1-2, with D unclear. CDR3 size: 11 residues. V was pared by 5 bases and J by 7 bases, with 8 bases between. Germline V CDR1 and CDR2: LNHDA, SQIVND (reference sequence). CDR3 coding DNA: TGTGCCAGTAGTCCGGGTGGTGGCTACACCTTC. This codes for CASSPGGGYTF.

This chain connects TRBV5-4 to TRBJ2-5, with TRBD2 matching 8 bases. CDR3 length equals 14 residues. V shed 1 base, J shed 4 bases, and the junction held 3 bases outside the gene matches. Looked up from germline, CDR1 is SGHNT and CDR2 is YYREEE (reference sequence). The CDR3 here is CASSLKAGGETQYF. CDR3 nucleotide sequence: TGTGCCAGCAGCTTGAAGGCGGGAGGAGAGACCCAGTACTTC.

The chain carries TRBV7-9 and TRBJ2-1, with D possibly TRBD2 on 6 matching bases. Trimming removed 10 bases at V and 6 bases at J, with 13 bases between. From germline, CDR1 is SEHNR and CDR2 FQNEAQ (reference sequence). This CDR3 is 12 amino acids long. The CDR3 sequence is CATRDLLNEQFF. The DNA for the CDR3 is TGTGCCACCCGGGACTTGCTCAATGAGCAGTTCTTC. The variable domain in full, completed from reference TRBV7-9 and TRBJ2-1, reads DTGVSQNPRHKITKRGQNVTFRCDPISEHNRLYWYRQTLGQGPEFLTYFQNEAQLEKSRLLSDRFSAERPKGSFSTLEIQRTEQGDSAMYLCATRDLLNEQFFGPGTRLTVL.

The chain recombines TRBV4-1 with TRBJ2-1; 12 bases match TRBD2. This CDR3 has 18 amino acids. Germline V lookup: CDR1 MGHRA, CDR2 YSYEKL. Trimming cost V 0 bases and J 6 bases; bases outside gene matches: 9. The CDR3 coding sequence is TGCGCCAGCAGCCAAGAGGCTAGCGGGGGGGCCCTCGGCAATGAGCAGTTCTTC. The encoded protein is CASSQEASGGALGNEQFF.

The chain recombines TRBV25-1 with TRBJ2-7, with 9 bases identical to TRBD2. J gave up 0 bases and V 5 bases, and 2 bases lay outside the gene matches. Germline V gene sequence: CDR1 MGHDK, CDR2 SYGVNS. The CDR3 spans 14 residues. The DNA of the CDR3 is TGTGCCAGCAGTCTAGCGGGACGCTCCTACGAGCAGTACTTC. It specifies CASSLAGRSYEQYF.

The table lists this clone with a count of one. The chain uses TRBV5-6 and TRBJ1-1; weak D call: TRBD1 (5 bases). The germline CDR1 and CDR2 sequences are SGHDT and YYEEEE. CDR3 length equals 15 residues. Trimming shortened V by 4 bases and J by 1 base, and 14 bases separated the two germline ends. Here the CDR3 DNA reads TGTGCCAGCAGCCCCGCGGAGGGACGGAACACTGAAGCTTTCTTT. Its translation is CASSPAEGRNTEAFF. The full variable domain, in which reference TRBV5-6 and TRBJ1-1 provide the parts outside the CDR3, is DAGVTQSPTHLIKTRGQQVTLRCSPKSGHDTVSWYQQALGQGPQFIFQYYEEEERQRGNFPDRFSGHQFPNYSSELNVNALLLGDSALYLCASSPAEGRNTEAFFGQGTRLTVV.